The 14 T cell receptor beta chains listed next were all sequenced from one sample in a study of blood T cell repertoires in COVID-19 (dated by TCRdb to the early 2020s). Library creation used the immunoSEQ multiplex PCR assay. Not all clones reach the TCRdb copy of this immuneACCESS table, which keeps in-frame sequences only. Checked studies attribute under half of the gap to unresolved V genes and leave the rest unexplained. Within this sample are fewer than 200,000 clones, with approximately 86% of them counted one time only. The biggest ten clones account for approximately 1.1% of the sample. The sequenced sample was peripheral blood. The receptors were sampled from a man in his 60s who had recovered from COVID-19.

The genes are TRBV4-2 and TRBJ2-7, with D possibly matching TRBD2 (6 bases). This CDR3 region has 17 residues. V was trimmed by 0 bases and J by 7 bases, leaving 22 bases between them. Germline CDR1 LGHNA, CDR2 YNFKEQ. In nucleotides, the CDR3 is TGTGCCAGCAGCCAAGAATCGGCCCTGGCGGAGGGAAGGGAGCAGTACTTC. Its translation: CASSQESALAEGREQYF.

As regards this clone: The germline gene is not matched at one end of the junction; a read error may be the cause. The chain has TRBV6-1 and TRBJ2-3; TRBD1 aligns across 7 bases. Germline V gene sequence: CDR1 MNHNS, CDR2 SASEGT. This CDR3 region has 16 residues. CDR3 nucleotide sequence: TGTGCCAGCAGGGAAGCCGGGACAGATACAACAGATACGCAGTATTTT. Translated: CASREAGTDTTDTQYF.

This chain joins TRBV3-1 (or the pseudogene TRBV3-2) and TRBJ1-2, with 8 bases matching TRBD1. The trim removed 3 bases at V and 7 bases at J, leaving 10 bases unmatched. The CDR3 sequence is 15 residues long. The germline gives CDR1 LGHDT, CDR2 YNNKEL (reference sequence). The DNA of the CDR3 is TGTGCCAGCAGCCAGGACTACGGGACAGGATCTGGCTACACCTTC. Amino acid sequence: CASSQDYGTGSGYTF.

The V call is TRBV6-2 or TRBV6-3, the J call TRBJ2-1; tentatively, D is TRBD2 (6 bases). Per the germline V gene, CDR1 is MNHEY and CDR2 is SVGEGT. This CDR3 is built from 15 residues. Between the trimmed V and J ends, which lost 4 bases and 6 bases, there was a span of 16 bases. The CDR3 nucleotides are TGTGCCAGCAGTTCAGGACGGGAGATGGGCAATGAGCAGTTCTTC. Translating it yields CASSSGREMGNEQFF.

The rearrangement joins TRBV6-5 to TRBJ1-4; D remains unclear. This CDR3 is built from 14 residues. Trimming pared 8 bases from V and 6 bases from J, leaving 16 bases between. The germline CDR1 and CDR2 sequences are MNHEY and SVGAGI. The CDR3 reads CASGRGGRDEKLFF. In nucleotides, the CDR3 is TGTGCCAGCGGACGTGGAGGGAGGGATGAAAAACTGTTTTTT.

This clone was detected once. The CDR3 sequence: CASSAVQGFTEAFF. The CDR3 DNA follows: TGTGCCAGCAGCGCGGTACAGGGGTTCACTGAAGCTTTCTTT. The V gene is TRBV9, the J gene TRBJ1-1, with 7 bases fitting TRBD1. Trimming took 3 bases from V and 4 from J; bases not matched to a gene: 6. Germline V lookup: CDR1 SGDLS, CDR2 YYNGEE. The CDR3 runs to 14 residues.

This chain connects TRBV29-1 to TRBJ1-2; TRBD1 matches 9 bases. The germline CDR1 and CDR2 sequences are SQVTM and ANQGSEA. The CDR3 has 16 residues. V lost 6 bases, J lost 0 bases, and 11 bases stayed unmatched. The CDR3 nucleotides read TGCAGCGTCGCCCCGGGGACAGGGCTAGCTAACTATGGCTACACCTTC. It encodes CSVAPGTGLANYGYTF.

V gene TRBV18 combines with J gene TRBJ1-6; 10 nucleotides align to TRBD1. V shed 4 bases, J shed 10 bases, and the junction held 10 bases outside the gene matches. Looked up from germline, CDR1 is KGHSH and CDR2 is LQKENI. This CDR3 has 16 residues. As DNA, the CDR3 is TGTGCCAGCTCACAGGGGACAGGGGCAGGAAGGTCACCCCTCCACTTT. Translating it yields CASSQGTGAGRSPLHF.

The genes are TRBV5-1 and TRBJ2-3, with D tentatively TRBD1 (5 bases). Trimming shortened V by 4 bases and J by 1 base, and 13 bases separated the two germline ends. This CDR3 has 15 residues. The germline CDR1 and CDR2 sequences are SGHRS and YFSETQ. This CDR3 reads CASSNGQGGTDTQYF. In DNA, the CDR3 is TGCGCCAGCAGCAATGGGCAGGGTGGCACAGATACGCAGTATTTT.

The rearrangement joins TRBV10-3 to TRBJ2-7; the match to TRBD1 covers 10 bases. Trimming removed 10 bases from V and 7 bases from J; junction bases left unmatched: 19. The CDR3 sequence is 16 residues long. Germline lookup yields CDR1 ENHRY and CDR2 SYGVKD. The CDR3 region is CATTKTEGQGLGEQYF. DNA for the CDR3: TGTGCCACCACAAAAACCGAGGGACAGGGGTTAGGAGAGCAGTACTTC.

The V and J genes are TRBV6-5 and TRBJ1-2; TRBD1 is a possible D gene (5 bases). This CDR3 comprises 14 residues. Trimming left V 2 bases short and J 3 bases short, with 10 bases between. Germline V gives CDR1 MNHEY, CDR2 SVGAGI. This CDR3 is CASSYAGDDYGYTF. The CDR3 DNA reads as TGTGCCAGCAGTTACGCGGGGGATGACTATGGCTACACCTTC.

J is TRBJ2-7 and V is TRBV20-1; D unresolved. V was trimmed by 3 bases and J by 6 bases, leaving 12 bases between them. Germline CDR1 reads DFQATT; CDR2 reads SNEGSKA (reference sequence). The CDR3 extends over 12 amino acids. The CDR3 region has the DNA TGCAGTGCTAGTTCTACCGGGTTCGAGCAGTACTTC. Protein: CSASSTGFEQYF.

There are a few counts of this clone. The chain has TRBV6-5 and TRBJ1-6, with D possibly being TRBD1 (6 bases). V shed 5 bases and J shed 7 bases, with 15 bases lying between them. The CDR3 totals 15 residues. Germline CDR1 MNHEY, CDR2 SVGAGI. CDR3 residues: CASSPLQGGNSPLHF. CDR3 coding DNA: TGTGCCAGCAGTCCCTTACAGGGCGGGAATTCACCCCTCCACTTT.

This sequence joins TRBV7-2 and TRBJ1-3; D remains ambiguous. The germline V and J ends were trimmed by 1 base and 2 bases, with 9 bases remaining between them. Germline V CDR1 and CDR2: SGHTA, FQGNSA. The CDR3 extends over 15 amino acids. The CDR3 sequence: CASSLGAGAGNTIYF. Here the CDR3 DNA reads TGTGCCAGCAGCTTAGGGGCAGGTGCTGGAAACACCATATATTTT.